This T cell receptor beta chain was recorded in a study of response to subunit inactivated influenza vaccine. Study results and caveats: Authors suggested each seasonal influenza vaccination recruits few new T cells.

A single record per CDR3 protein comes from TCRdb applying MiXCR to the RT-PCR reads. This sample has 500,000 or so distinct CDR3 sequences, with approximately 15% found just once. This clonotype was seen at least ten times. What it binds is unknown. Between the trimmed V and J ends, which lost 4 bases and 5 bases, there was a span of 12 bases. Germline CDR1 is SGHRS and CDR2 is YFSETQ. This CDR3 comprises 13 residues. The rearrangement joins TRBV5-1 to TRBJ1-1; D unresolved. The clonotype was recovered from a man between 50 and 75 years old who received an inactivated influenza vaccine. The input for sequencing was CD4+ T cells sorted from PBMCs, taken roughly 24 months after vaccination. CDR3 sequence (DNA): TGCGCCAGCAGCCCCCGGCCAGAGACTGAAGCTTTCTTT. It codes for CASSPRPETEAFF. Together with reference TRBV5-1 and TRBJ1-1, the CDR3 gives the full variable domain: KAGVTQTPRYLIKTRGQQVTLSCSPISGHRSVSWYQQTPGQGLQFLFEYFSETQRNKGNFPGRFSGRQFSNSRSEMNVSTLELGDSALYLCASSPRPETEAFFGQGTRLTVV.